This is a list of T cell receptor beta chains from one sample in a study of cytomegalovirus exposure and HLA in healthy donors. Measured with immunoSEQ multiplex PCR; TCRdb has only the in-frame clones, and not every one. This repertoire shows roughly 230,000 clones, around 90% found once; its top ten account for 1.5% to 2%. Sequenced input: PBMCs. These receptors all come from a girl aged 2 to 10 in good health and CMV-seronegative. The CDR3 runs from the conserved cysteine through the conserved F or W. D genes are given only for firm matches. Expanded clones are given a class, and other clones once, few, many or no size at all.

CASTLVSGRSYNEQFF TGTGCCAGCACCCTCGTTAGCGGGAGGTCCTACAATGAGCAGTTCTTC TRBD2 TRBJ2-1 TRBV7-9 -
CASSEGLAGAQETQYF TGTGCCAGCAGTGAAGGACTAGCGGGGGCCCAAGAGACCCAGTACTTC TRBD2 TRBJ2-5 TRBV2 -
CAWSASLNEDGYTF TGTGCCTGGAGTGCGTCTTTGAATGAGGATGGCTACACCTTC - TRBJ1-2 TRBV30 -
CASSLTGRGGYEQYF TGTGCCAGCAGCTTAACGGGTCGGGGGGGCTACGAGCAGTACTTC TRBD2 TRBJ2-7 TRBV11-2 -
CAWGTGVTEAFF TGTGCCTGGGGTACAGGGGTCACTGAAGCTTTCTTT TRBD1 TRBJ1-1 TRBV30 -
CASSVESGGTDTQYF TGTGCCAGCAGCGTAGAGAGCGGGGGAACAGATACGCAGTATTTT TRBD2 TRBJ2-3 TRBV9 -
CASSLGSGQPQHF TGTGCCAGCAGTTTAGGGTCGGGGCAGCCCCAGCATTTT - TRBJ1-5 TRBV27 -
CASSQLGLAVPRPYEQYF TGCGCCAGCAGCCAATTGGGACTAGCGGTTCCCCGCCCCTACGAGCAGTACTTC TRBD2 TRBJ2-7 TRBV4-1 -
CASSIRVSYEQYF TGTGCCAGTAGTATCCGGGTATCCTACGAGCAGTACTTC - TRBJ2-7 TRBV19 -
CASSYPGGRTYNEQFF TGTGCCAGCAGCTACCCGGGGGGGCGGACCTACAATGAGCAGTTCTTC TRBD2 TRBJ2-1 TRBV7-8 -
CASNAGDSYEQYF TGTGCCAGCAACGCGGGGGACTCCTACGAGCAGTACTTC TRBD2 TRBJ2-7 TRBV28 -
CAWRSKGAADIQYF TGTGCCTGGAGAAGTAAGGGGGCTGCGGACATTCAGTACTTC TRBD1 TRBJ2-4 TRBV30 -
CASSSAGTHSNQPQHF TGTGCCAGCAGTTCCGCCGGGACACATAGCAATCAGCCCCAGCATTTT - TRBJ1-5 TRBV6-5 -
CASSSATDTQYF TGTGCCAGCAGCAGCGCCACAGATACGCAGTATTTT - TRBJ2-3 TRBV13 -
CAWSAIPGTEAFF TGTGCCTGGAGTGCTATCCCGGGTACTGAAGCTTTCTTT - TRBJ1-1 TRBV30 -
CASRKGLAGGEQYF TGTGCCAGCAGAAAGGGACTAGCGGGAGGCGAGCAGTACTTC TRBD2 TRBJ2-7 TRBV6-5 -
CASSFVSGRARREQYF TGTGCCAGCAGTTTTGTCAGCGGGAGGGCCCGTCGGGAGCAGTACTTC TRBD2 TRBJ2-7 TRBV27 -
CASSPLDRDEQYF TGTGCCAGCTCACCTCTGGACAGGGACGAGCAGTACTTC TRBD1 TRBJ2-7 TRBV18 -
CASSLSEGWETQYF TGTGCCAGCAGCTTGAGCGAGGGCTGGGAGACCCAGTACTTC - TRBJ2-5 TRBV5-5 -
CASSFVGLAETQETQYF TGTGCCAGCAGCTTCGTGGGGCTAGCGGAGACTCAAGAGACCCAGTACTTC TRBD2 TRBJ2-5 TRBV7-8 -
CASSTSGQISSYEQYF TGTGCCAGCAGCACTAGCGGGCAGATTAGCTCCTACGAGCAGTACTTC TRBD2 TRBJ2-7 TRBV7-9 -
CASSAWIVRGYSPSGNTIYF TGTGCCAGCAGCGCCTGGATCGTTCGGGGTTACTCTCCTTCTGGAAACACCATATATTTT - TRBJ1-3 TRBV5-8 -
CASVASAGTDTQYF TGCGCCAGCGTGGCTAGCGCTGGCACAGATACGCAGTATTTT - TRBJ2-3 TRBV5-1 -
CASSLVGQGAEAFF TGCGCCAGCAGCTTGGTGGGACAGGGGGCTGAAGCTTTCTTT TRBD1 TRBJ1-1 TRBV5-1 -
CASSLGGSTKQYF TGTGCCAGCAGCTTAGGAGGGAGTACTAAGCAGTACTTC - TRBJ2-7 TRBV7-9 once
CASSQQGGTYGYTF TGTGCCAGCAGCCAACAGGGGGGCACCTATGGCTACACCTTC TRBD1 TRBJ1-2 TRBV28 -
CASSRGTSGGQYF TGTGCCAGCAGTCGAGGGACTAGCGGGGGACAGTATTTT TRBD2 TRBJ2-3 TRBV28 once
CASSQARLTGYYGYTF TGTGCCAGCAGCCAAGCAAGATTGACAGGATATTATGGCTACACCTTC - TRBJ1-2 TRBV14 -
CASSLARFGRVVETQYF TGTGCCAGCAGCTTAGCGCGCTTCGGGAGGGTCGTAGAGACCCAGTACTTC TRBD2 TRBJ2-5 TRBV7-8 -
CASRLAGDLYEQYF TGCGCCAGCAGATTAGCGGGAGACCTCTACGAGCAGTACTTC TRBD2 TRBJ2-7 TRBV10-2 -
CASRQDRNTEAFF TGTGCCAGCAGACAGGACAGGAACACTGAAGCTTTCTTT - TRBJ1-1 TRBV27 -
CASSLSRLAGSADTQYF TGTGCCAGCAGTTTATCGCGACTAGCGGGGAGTGCAGATACGCAGTATTTT TRBD2 TRBJ2-3 TRBV27 -
CASSAIPTGGPPIYSNQPQHF TGTGCCAGCAGTGCGATTCCAACAGGGGGCCCCCCAATTTATAGCAATCAGCCCCAGCATTTT TRBD1 TRBJ1-5 TRBV2 -
CASSYRASGANVLTF TGTGCCAGCAGTTACAGGGCCTCTGGGGCCAACGTCCTGACTTTC - TRBJ2-6 TRBV5-6 -
CASIIVGPSGTGELFF TGTGCCAGCATTATTGTCGGCCCAAGCGGGACCGGGGAGCTGTTTTTT - TRBJ2-2 TRBV2 -
CASSAEANRYSYEQYF TGTGCCAGCAGTGCTGAGGCCAACCGATATTCCTACGAGCAGTACTTC - TRBJ2-7 TRBV2 -
CASSTLAGAGEQYF TGTGCCAGCAGCACACTAGCGGGAGCGGGTGAGCAGTACTTC TRBD2 TRBJ2-5 TRBV5-4 -
CSVVAGVIYEQYF TGCAGCGTTGTCGCGGGAGTTATCTACGAGCAGTACTTC TRBD2 TRBJ2-7 TRBV29-1 -
CASSLSQGSNQPQHF TGTGCCAGCAGTTTATCTCAGGGTAGCAATCAGCCCCAGCATTTT - TRBJ1-5 TRBV28 -
CSAPQGVGTEAFF TGCAGCGCCCCCCAGGGGGTGGGTACTGAAGCTTTCTTT TRBD1 TRBJ1-1 TRBV29-1 once
CSAGGGERQPQHF TGCAGCGCCGGTGGTGGGGAGCGTCAGCCCCAGCATTTT - TRBJ1-5 TRBV29-1 -
CASSPRGDYGYTF TGTGCCAGCAGCCCCCGGGGGGACTATGGCTACACCTTC - TRBJ1-2 TRBV7-9 once
CASSQAGSPYGYTF TGTGCCAGCAGCCAAGCGGGTTCGCCCTATGGCTACACCTTC - TRBJ1-2 TRBV4-2 few
CASSPGTSAIYEQYF TGTGCCAGCAGTCCCGGGACTAGCGCGATCTACGAGCAGTACTTC TRBD2 TRBJ2-7 TRBV6-5 -
CAISTAGISSGNTIYF TGTGCCATCAGCACCGCAGGGATCAGCTCTGGAAACACCATATATTTT - TRBJ1-3 TRBV10-3 -
CASSLSLGLAGGYEQYF TGTGCCAGCAGTCTATCTTTGGGACTAGCGGGAGGGTACGAGCAGTACTTC TRBD2 TRBJ2-7 TRBV27 -
CASSYSRAGGTYEQYF TGTGCCAGCAGTTACTCGAGGGCAGGGGGAACCTACGAGCAGTACTTC TRBD1 TRBJ2-7 TRBV6-5 -
CASSFMWPTVSTDTQYF TGTGCCAGCAGCTTTATGTGGCCGACTGTAAGCACAGATACGCAGTATTTT - TRBJ2-3 TRBV7-2 -
CASSESTYEQYF TGCGCCAGCAGTGAGTCGACATACGAGCAGTACTTC - TRBJ2-7 TRBV10-1 -
CASRGKAGSSYEQYF TGTGCCAGCAGGGGGAAGGCGGGTAGCTCCTACGAGCAGTACTTC - TRBJ2-7 TRBV6-5 -
CARRDRGYEQYF TGTGCCAGGCGGGACAGGGGGTACGAGCAGTACTTC - TRBJ2-7 TRBV21-1 -
CASSYSRTLNEKLFF TGTGCCAGCAGTTACTCGAGGACACTTAATGAAAAACTGTTTTTT - TRBJ1-4 TRBV6-6 -
CASMPSVGAGEKLFF TGTGCCAGCATGCCTTCGGTGGGAGCAGGTGAAAAACTGTTTTTT - TRBJ1-4 TRBV6-1 -
CASSMYPVAGGSYNEQFF TGTGCCAGTAGTATGTATCCGGTAGCGGGAGGCTCCTACAATGAGCAGTTCTTC TRBD2 TRBJ2-1 TRBV19 -
CASSAGQSTEKLFF TGTGCCAGTAGTGCGGGACAGTCGACTGAAAAACTGTTTTTT TRBD1 TRBJ1-4 TRBV19 -
CASSDERGGLKDTQYF TGTGCCAGCAGCGATGAGCGGGGGGGCCTGAAGGATACGCAGTATTTT TRBD2 TRBJ2-3 TRBV9 -
CASSLDGTATYEQYF TGTGCCAGCAGCTTGGATGGGACAGCAACCTACGAGCAGTACTTC TRBD1 TRBJ2-7 TRBV5-4 -
CASSQVGGTGVDNQPQHF TGCGCCAGCAGCCAAGTCGGGGGAACAGGGGTGGATAATCAGCCCCAGCATTTT TRBD1 TRBJ1-5 TRBV4-1 -
CARRAGPTEAFF TGTGCCAGAAGGGCAGGGCCCACTGAAGCTTTCTTT - TRBJ1-1 TRBV2 -
CASSLAGTGTYEQYF TGTGCCAGCAGCTTGGCCGGGACTGGCACCTACGAGCAGTACTTC - TRBJ2-7 TRBV5-4 -